The 19 T cell receptor beta chains below were found in one sample sequenced in a study of T cells in Graves' hyperthyroidism and ophthalmopathy. TCR beta CDR3 region amplification was performed from RNA transcripts. An initial round of RT-PCR targeting the TCR CDR3 relied on the HTBI primer set. TCRdb called the multiplex PCR reads again in MiXCR, with one record for every CDR3 protein. The table has fewer than 450,000 distinct CDR3 sequences, about a sixth seen once. The sample taken for sequencing was blood. These receptors originate from a woman aged 25 to 39 with Graves' hyperthyroidism that later progressed to Graves' ophthalmopathy.

This clonotype was found many times. This rearrangement joins TRBV3-1 to TRBJ2-7, with D tentatively TRBD2 (6 bases). Trimming removed 0 bases from V and 2 bases from J, with 11 bases in between. The CDR3 extends over 15 amino acids. CDR1 is LGHDT and CDR2 is YNNKEL in the germline V gene (reference sequence). The CDR3 protein is CASSQDLARTYEQYF. CDR3 DNA: TGTGCCAGCAGCCAAGACCTAGCGCGCACCTACGAGCAGTACTTC.

This clonotype was detected a few times. A much larger clone sits a single nucleotide away, making a read error possible. The genes are TRBV6-2 or TRBV6-3 and TRBJ1-5; 7 bases are a match to TRBD1. This CDR3 comprises 16 residues. J lost 11 bases, V lost 0 bases, and 13 bases had no gene match. Germline V CDR1 and CDR2: MNHEY, SVGEGT. The CDR3 region has the DNA TGTGCCAGCAGTTACTCGATGGCCGACCAGGGGGACGCCCAGCATTTT. Translated: CASSYSMADQGDAQHF.

The chain has TRBV27 and TRBJ1-1; D is possibly TRBD1 (5 bases). This CDR3 has 16 residues. CDR1 is MNHEY, CDR2 SMNVEV, per germline (reference sequence). V shed 3 bases and J shed 3 bases, with 17 bases lying between them. The CDR3, as DNA: TGTGCCAGCAGTTTCCTCGGGGACGGGACGGACACTGAAGCTTTCTTT. This sequence encodes CASSFLGDGTDTEAFF.

This clonotype has ten or more counts. This rearrangement joins TRBV2 to TRBJ2-4; TRBD1 is a possible D gene (6 bases). This CDR3 has 15 residues. The V gene's germline CDR1 is SNHLY and CDR2 FYNNEI. Deletions cut 4 bases from V and 0 bases from J, with 10 bases between. CDR3 nucleotide sequence: TGTGCCAGCAGTGTGGGCAGGGGAGCCAAAAACATTCAGTACTTC. It is translated as CASSVGRGAKNIQYF.

This chain links TRBV12-3 or TRBV12-4 with TRBJ2-2, with D unclear. Trimming stripped 6 bases from V and 6 bases from J, with 17 bases between. This CDR3 spans 15 amino acids. In DNA form, the CDR3 reads TGTGCCAGCAGATTTCTTTTGGGGTTATCCGGGGAGCTGTTTTTT. Its protein product is CASRFLLGLSGELFF.

The chain joins TRBV5-1 to TRBJ1-6; D remains unclear. This CDR3 is built from 13 residues. Between the trimmed V and J ends, which lost 0 bases and 6 bases, there was a span of 4 bases. Per germline, CDR1 SGHRS and CDR2 YFSETQ. The CDR3 bases are TGCGCCAGCAGCTTGGACAGTAATTCACCCCTCCACTTT. Translating it yields CASSLDSNSPLHF.

As DNA, the CDR3 is TGTGCCAGCACTCCTCCGGGGAGGCTAGCGGGAGGTAGAGATACGCAGTATTTT. Amino acids: CASTPPGRLAGGRDTQYF. The gene calls are TRBV2 and TRBJ2-3; TRBD2 matches at 11 bases. The CDR3 length is 18 residues. The V and J ends lost 7 bases and 5 bases, in that order; junction bases with no gene match: 17. CDR1 is SNHLY, CDR2 FYNNEI, per germline.

The chain recombines TRBV5-8 with TRBJ2-3, with 12 bases matching TRBD2. Per germline, CDR1 SGHTS and CDR2 YDEGEE. J was trimmed by 6 bases and V by 4 bases; bases with no gene match: 9. CDR3 length equals 16 residues. CDR3 residues: CASSPLTSGRKDTQYF. CDR3 sequence (DNA): TGTGCCAGCAGCCCGCTGACTAGCGGGAGAAAGGATACGCAGTATTTT.

This clonotype has just a few counts. V and J are TRBV10-3 and TRBJ2-6; no clear D gene. From germline, CDR1 is ENHRY and CDR2 SYGVKD. The V gene lost 0 bases and the J gene lost 0 bases, with 12 bases spanning the gap. The CDR3 spans 18 residues. CDR3 region: CAISESRILRSGANVLTF. The CDR3 nucleotides are TGTGCCATCAGTGAGTCTAGGATTCTACGCTCTGGGGCCAACGTCCTGACTTTC.

V is TRBV7-9 and J is TRBJ2-7; D call uncertain. Germline V CDR1 and CDR2: SEHNR, FQNEAQ (reference sequence). Trimming cost V 4 bases and J 8 bases, with 12 bases left between them. This CDR3 contains 12 residues. DNA of the CDR3: TGTGCCAGCAGCTCTCAAGGGTTAAAGCAGTACTTC. Translated, it gives CASSSQGLKQYF. Filled out from reference TRBV7-9 and TRBJ2-7, the complete variable domain reads DTGVSQNPRHKITKRGQNVTFRCDPISEHNRLYWYRQTLGQGPEFLTYFQNEAQLEKSRLLSDRFSAERPKGSFSTLEIQRTEQGDSAMYLCASSSQGLKQYFGPGTRLTVT.

The V gene is TRBV11-3, the J gene TRBJ2-1; D is unresolved. The V gene lost 2 bases and the J gene lost 6 bases, with 8 bases spanning the gap. The CDR3 loop spans 13 amino acids. The germline V gene encodes CDR1 SGHNT and CDR2 YENEEA. The CDR3 DNA sequence: TGTGCCAGCAGCTTATCGGTTCTCAATGAGCAGTTCTTC. It codes for CASSLSVLNEQFF.

This clonotype was detected many times. The chain recombines TRBV20-1 with TRBJ2-7, with D tentatively TRBD2 (5 bases). The CDR3 length is 13 residues. Germline values: CDR1 DFQATT, CDR2 SNEGSKA (reference sequence). Trimming cost V 0 bases and J 2 bases, with 8 bases left between them. CDR3 residues: CSARDNGAYEQYF. In DNA form, the CDR3 reads TGCAGTGCTAGAGATAACGGGGCCTACGAGCAGTACTTC.

This clonotype was detected only a few times. This chain links TRBV7-3 with TRBJ2-7; 9 nucleotides line up with TRBD2. The CDR3 spans 15 residues. Germline V lookup: CDR1 SGHTA, CDR2 FQGTGA. Germline trimming cut 5 bases from V and 0 bases from J; bases unmatched to any gene: 5. Here the CDR3 DNA reads TGTGCCAGCAGCCCGACTAGCGGAGTCTCCTACGAGCAGTACTTC. Translation: CASSPTSGVSYEQYF.

This clonotype has more than one count but fewer than ten. The CDR3 loop is CASSLAPLLDWVGDPNQPQHF. CDR3 coding DNA: TGTGCCAGCAGCTTAGCGCCTCTATTAGATTGGGTAGGGGATCCGAATCAGCCCCAGCATTTT. This sequence joins TRBV7-9 and TRBJ1-5; tentative D call: TRBD1 (5 bases). The germline V and J ends were trimmed by 0 bases and 4 bases, with 28 bases remaining between them. The CDR3 is made up of 21 amino acids. Germline V lookup: CDR1 SEHNR, CDR2 FQNEAQ (reference sequence).

This clonotype has a handful of counts. The V call is TRBV6-1, the J call TRBJ1-2; 9 bases are shared with TRBD1. Germline V gene sequence: CDR1 MNHNS, CDR2 SASEGT. Unmatched junction bases numbered 4, after V lost 6 bases and J lost 8 bases. CDR3 length: 12 amino acids. The CDR3 DNA reads as TGTGCCAGCAGGGGACAGGGTGGAGGCTACACCTTC. Translated, it gives CASRGQGGGYTF.

This clonotype was counted many times. This chain links TRBV14 with TRBJ2-5; perhaps TRBD2 as D (6 bases). Germline CDR1 SGHDN, CDR2 FVKESK. The CDR3 consists of 14 residues. Trimming removed 3 bases from V and 2 bases from J, with 10 bases in between. The CDR3 nucleotides read TGTGCCAGCAGCCAGGGACTTCAACAAGAGACCCAGTACTTC. It specifies CASSQGLQQETQYF. Supplemented by reference TRBV14 and TRBJ2-5, the full variable domain reads EAGVTQFPSHSVIEKGQTVTLRCDPISGHDNLYWYRRVMGKEIKFLLHFVKESKQDESGMPNNRFLAERTGGTYSTLKVQPAELEDSGVYFCASSQGLQQETQYFGPGTRLLVL.

This clonotype was counted many times. The chain carries TRBV19 and TRBJ1-6, with D tentatively TRBD1 (5 bases). The CDR3 sequence is 13 residues long. Germline V CDR1 and CDR2: LNHDA, SQIVND (reference sequence). The V gene lost 5 bases and the J gene lost 7 bases, with 9 bases spanning the gap. This CDR3 reads CASSFHRNSPLHF. CDR3 nucleotide sequence: TGTGCCAGTAGTTTCCACAGGAATTCACCCCTCCACTTT.

The V call is TRBV27, the J call TRBJ1-5, with a possible D match to TRBD1 (5 bases). This CDR3 is 14 amino acids long. Germline V lookup: CDR1 MNHEY, CDR2 SMNVEV (reference sequence). V was cut by 5 bases and J by 3 bases, with 11 bases left in between. In DNA, the CDR3 is TGTGCCAGCAGTAGGGACCCTGACAATCAGCCCCAGCATTTT. Translation: CASSRDPDNQPQHF.

This clonotype was counted many times. The V gene is TRBV28, the J gene TRBJ1-2, with TRBD1 identical over 12 bases. Germline-derived CDR1 and CDR2 are MDHEN and SYDVKM. This CDR3 spans 17 amino acids. Trimming cost V 4 bases and J 6 bases; bases outside gene matches: 12. The CDR3 region has the DNA TGTGCCAGCAGTTCCCGCCTTAGGGACAGGGGGCAGAATGGCTACACCTTC. Its translation: CASSSRLRDRGQNGYTF.